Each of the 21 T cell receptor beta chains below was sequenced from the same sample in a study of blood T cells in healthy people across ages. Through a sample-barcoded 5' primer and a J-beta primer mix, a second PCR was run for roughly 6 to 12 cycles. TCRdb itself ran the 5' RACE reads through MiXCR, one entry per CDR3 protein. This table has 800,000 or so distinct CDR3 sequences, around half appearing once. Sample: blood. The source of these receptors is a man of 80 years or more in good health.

In nucleotides, the CDR3 is TGTGCCAGCAGCCGACCGACTAGCGGAAAGTTCAATGAGCAGTACTTC. It specifies CASSRPTSGKFNEQYF. This chain joins TRBV7-8 and TRBJ2-4; 9 bases align to TRBD2. Germline V gives CDR1 SGHVS, CDR2 FQNEAQ. The CDR3 contains 16 residues. Trimming took 5 bases from V and 13 from J; bases not matched to a gene: 18. Filled out from reference TRBV7-8 and TRBJ2-4, the complete variable domain reads GAGVSQSPRYKVAKRGQDVALRCDPISGHVSLFWYQQALGQGPEFLTYFQNEAQLDKSGLPSDRFFAERPEGSVSTLKIQRTQQEDSAVYLCASSRPTSGKFNEQYFGAGTRLSVL.

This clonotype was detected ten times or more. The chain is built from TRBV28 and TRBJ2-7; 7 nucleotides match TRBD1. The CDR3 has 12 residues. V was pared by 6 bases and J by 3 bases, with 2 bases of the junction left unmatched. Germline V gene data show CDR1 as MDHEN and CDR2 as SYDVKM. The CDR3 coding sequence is TGTGCCAGCAGGGCAGGGGGCTACGAGCAGTACTTC. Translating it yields CASRAGGYEQYF. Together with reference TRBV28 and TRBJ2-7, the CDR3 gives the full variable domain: DVKVTQSSRYLVKRTGEKVFLECVQDMDHENMFWYRQDPGLGLRLIYFSYDVKMKEKGDIPEGYSVSREKKERFSLILESASTNQTSMYLCASRAGGYEQYFGPGTRLTVT.

The CDR3 coding sequence is TGTGCCAGCAAATTACCGGGACTAGCGGGGGTGCGGTACTTC. This encodes CASKLPGLAGVRYF. The chain joins TRBV28 to TRBJ2-5; 14 bases are shared with TRBD2. Germline CDR1 MDHEN, CDR2 SYDVKM. The CDR3 totals 14 residues. J lost 13 bases, V lost 7 bases, and 11 bases had no gene match.

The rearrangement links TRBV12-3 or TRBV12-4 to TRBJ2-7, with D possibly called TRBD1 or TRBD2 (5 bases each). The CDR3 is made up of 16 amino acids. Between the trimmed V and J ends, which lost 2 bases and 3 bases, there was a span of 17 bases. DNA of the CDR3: TGTGCCAGCAGTTTAACTCCCGGGACCTTTTTCTACGAGCAGTACTTC. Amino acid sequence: CASSLTPGTFFYEQYF.

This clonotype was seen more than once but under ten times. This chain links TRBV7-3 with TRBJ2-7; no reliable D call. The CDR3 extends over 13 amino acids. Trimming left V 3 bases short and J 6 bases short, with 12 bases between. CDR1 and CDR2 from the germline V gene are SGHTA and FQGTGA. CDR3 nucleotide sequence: TGTGCCAGCAGCTTCGATCCGATGGGCGAGCAGTACTTC. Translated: CASSFDPMGEQYF.

The CDR3: CASSTSSPGYTF. The CDR3 DNA follows: TGTGCCAGCAGCACCTCTAGCCCTGGCTACACCTTC. The chain carries TRBV7-9 and TRBJ1-2; no clear D. V was pared by 5 bases and J by 7 bases, with 11 bases between. This CDR3 has 12 amino acids. Germline-derived CDR1 and CDR2 are SEHNR and FQNEAQ (reference sequence).

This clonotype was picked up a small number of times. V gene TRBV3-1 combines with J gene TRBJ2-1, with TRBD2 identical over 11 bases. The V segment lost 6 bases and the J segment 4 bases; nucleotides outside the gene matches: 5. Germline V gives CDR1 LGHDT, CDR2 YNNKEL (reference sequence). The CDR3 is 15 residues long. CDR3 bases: TGTGCCAGCAGTCGGACTAGCGGGTTTTACAATGAGCAGTTCTTC. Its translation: CASSRTSGFYNEQFF.

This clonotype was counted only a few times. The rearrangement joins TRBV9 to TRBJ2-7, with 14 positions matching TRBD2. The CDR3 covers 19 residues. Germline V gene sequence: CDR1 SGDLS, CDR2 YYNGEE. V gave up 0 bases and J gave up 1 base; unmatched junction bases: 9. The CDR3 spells CASSVATGGTSGSSYEQYF. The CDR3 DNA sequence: TGTGCCAGCAGCGTAGCTACGGGCGGGACTAGCGGGAGTTCCTACGAGCAGTACTTC.

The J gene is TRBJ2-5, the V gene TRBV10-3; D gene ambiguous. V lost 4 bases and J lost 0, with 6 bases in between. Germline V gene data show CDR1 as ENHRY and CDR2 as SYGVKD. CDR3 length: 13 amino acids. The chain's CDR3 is CAISGQDQETQYF. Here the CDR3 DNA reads TGTGCCATCAGTGGCCAGGACCAAGAGACCCAGTACTTC.

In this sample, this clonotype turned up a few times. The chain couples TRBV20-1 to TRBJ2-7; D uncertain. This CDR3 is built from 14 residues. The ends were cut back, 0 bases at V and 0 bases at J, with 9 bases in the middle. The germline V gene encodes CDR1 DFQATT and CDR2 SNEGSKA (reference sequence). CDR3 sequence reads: CSAREGPYSYEQYF. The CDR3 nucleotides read TGCAGTGCTAGAGAAGGACCGTACTCCTACGAGCAGTACTTC.

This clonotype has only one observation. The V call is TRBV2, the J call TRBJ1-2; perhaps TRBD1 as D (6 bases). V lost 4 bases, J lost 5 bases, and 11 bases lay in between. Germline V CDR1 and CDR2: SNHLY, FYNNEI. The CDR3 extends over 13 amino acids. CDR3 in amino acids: CASSGDKDYGYTF. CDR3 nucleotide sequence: TGTGCCAGCAGTGGGGACAAGGATTATGGCTACACCTTC.

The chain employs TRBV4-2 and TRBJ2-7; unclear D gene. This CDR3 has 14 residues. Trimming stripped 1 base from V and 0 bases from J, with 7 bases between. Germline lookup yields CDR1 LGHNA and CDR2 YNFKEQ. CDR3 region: CASSQGVDSYEQYF. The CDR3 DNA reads TGTGCCAGCAGCCAAGGGGTAGACTCCTACGAGCAGTACTTC.

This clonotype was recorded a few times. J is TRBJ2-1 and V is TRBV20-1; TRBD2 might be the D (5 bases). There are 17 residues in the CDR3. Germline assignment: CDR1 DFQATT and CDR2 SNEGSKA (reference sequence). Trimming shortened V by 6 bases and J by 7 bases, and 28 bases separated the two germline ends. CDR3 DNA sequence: TGCAGTGCCCACCCCCCAATGGGAGAGGGCACTCGGAATGAGCAGTTCTTC. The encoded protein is CSAHPPMGEGTRNEQFF.

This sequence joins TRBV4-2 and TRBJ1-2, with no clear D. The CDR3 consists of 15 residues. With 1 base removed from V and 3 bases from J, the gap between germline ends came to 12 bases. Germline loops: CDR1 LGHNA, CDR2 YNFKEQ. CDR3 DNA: TGTGCCAGCAGCCAAGGAGGAGGAACCCACTATGGCTACACCTTC. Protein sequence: CASSQGGGTHYGYTF.

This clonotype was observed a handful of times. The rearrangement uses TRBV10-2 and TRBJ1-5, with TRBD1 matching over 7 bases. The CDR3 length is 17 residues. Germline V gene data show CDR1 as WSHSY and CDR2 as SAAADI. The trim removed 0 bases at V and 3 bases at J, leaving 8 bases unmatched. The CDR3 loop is CASSESTGDLFNQPQHF. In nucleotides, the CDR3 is TGCGCCAGCAGTGAGTCAACAGGGGACCTCTTCAATCAGCCCCAGCATTTT.

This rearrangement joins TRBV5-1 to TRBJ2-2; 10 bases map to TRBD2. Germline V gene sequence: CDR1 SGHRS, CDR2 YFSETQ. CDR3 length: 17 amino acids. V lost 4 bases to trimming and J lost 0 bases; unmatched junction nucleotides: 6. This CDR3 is CASSNLAGASNTGELFF. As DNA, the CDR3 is TGCGCCAGCAGCAACCTAGCGGGGGCCTCGAACACCGGGGAGCTGTTTTTT.

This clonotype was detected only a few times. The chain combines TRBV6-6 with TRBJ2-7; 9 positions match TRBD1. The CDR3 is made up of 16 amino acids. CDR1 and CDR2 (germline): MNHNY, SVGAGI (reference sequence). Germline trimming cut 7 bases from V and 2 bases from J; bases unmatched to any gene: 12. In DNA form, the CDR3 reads TGTGCCAGCACCTCCACGGGCACAGGGGGCACCTACGAGCAGTACTTC. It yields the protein CASTSTGTGGTYEQYF.

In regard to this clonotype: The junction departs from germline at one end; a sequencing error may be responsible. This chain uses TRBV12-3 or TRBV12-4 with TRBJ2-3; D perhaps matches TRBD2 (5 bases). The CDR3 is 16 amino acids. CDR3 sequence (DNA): TGTGCCGGCAGTCTACACCTAGCTGGGGGCACAGATACGCAGTATTTT. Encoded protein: CAGSLHLAGGTDTQYF.

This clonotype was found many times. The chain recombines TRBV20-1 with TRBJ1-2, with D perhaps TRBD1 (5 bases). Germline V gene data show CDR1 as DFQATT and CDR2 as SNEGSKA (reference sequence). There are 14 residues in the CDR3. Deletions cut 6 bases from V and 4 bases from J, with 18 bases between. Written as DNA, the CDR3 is TGCAGTGCAAGGGACCGGAGGGGTGCCTATGGCTACACCTTC. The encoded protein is CSARDRRGAYGYTF.

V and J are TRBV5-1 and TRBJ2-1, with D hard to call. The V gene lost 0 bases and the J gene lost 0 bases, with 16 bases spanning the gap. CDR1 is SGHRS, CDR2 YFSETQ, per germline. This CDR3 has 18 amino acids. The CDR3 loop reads CASSLASYRSDSYNEQFF. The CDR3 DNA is TGCGCCAGCAGCTTGGCCTCCTACCGGAGTGACTCCTACAATGAGCAGTTCTTC.

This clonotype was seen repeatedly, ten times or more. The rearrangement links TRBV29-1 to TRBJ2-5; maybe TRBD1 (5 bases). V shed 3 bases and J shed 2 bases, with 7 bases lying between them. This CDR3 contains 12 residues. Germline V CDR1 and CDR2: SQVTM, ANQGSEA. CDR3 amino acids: CSVDRQQETQYF. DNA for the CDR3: TGCAGCGTTGACCGACAGCAAGAGACCCAGTACTTC.